This T cell receptor (beta chain) was documented in a study of blood T cell repertoires in COVID-19. A word on this clone: The sample carries other DNA sequences with the same CDR3.

The CDR3 is 12 residues long. V lost 2 bases and J lost 4, with 3 bases in between. Germline V gene lookup returns CDR1 LNHNV and CDR2 YYDKDF (reference sequence). The protocol was immunoSEQ multiplex PCR, while the TCRdb copy is restricted to in-frame clones and leaves out a portion. In the table there are approximately 92,000 clones, less than 90% of which are singletons. This clonotype was sampled from a man aged 70 or older with active or convalescent COVID-19. Sequenced material: peripheral blood. The chain combines TRBV15 with TRBJ1-5, with D unresolved. CDR3 residues: CATSRLNQPQHF. The CDR3 DNA reads as TGTGCCACCAGCAGACTAAATCAGCCCCAGCATTTT. The variable domain in full, with the rest retrieved from reference TRBV15 and TRBJ1-5, is DAMVIQNPRYQVTQFGKPVTLSCSQTLNHNVMYWYQQKSSQAPKLLFHYYDKDFNNEADTPDNFQSRRPNTSFCFLDIRSPGLGDTAMYLCATSRLNQPQHFGDGTRLSIL.